Each of the 10 T cell receptor beta chains below was sequenced from the same sample in a study of technical replicates of blood from a handful of donors. Data came from immunoSEQ multiplex PCR; TCRdb stores just in-frame clones and leaves some out. The sample includes 70,000 to 95,000 clones, 90% to 95% of them seen just once. Specimen: T cells isolated from PBMCs. Receptors originate from a human donor in good health.

The rearrangement uses TRBV10-1 and TRBJ2-2; no clear D. Trimming took 2 bases from V and 0 from J, leaving 7 bases between them. Per germline, CDR1 WNHNN and CDR2 SYGVQD (reference sequence). This CDR3 has 15 amino acids. This CDR3 reads CASSEGTSNTGELFF. The DNA of the CDR3 is TGCGCCAGCAGTGAGGGCACCTCGAACACCGGGGAGCTGTTTTTT.

The chain carries TRBV15 and TRBJ1-1; the D gene is possibly TRBD1 (6 bases). V was trimmed by 0 bases and J by 4 bases, leaving 15 bases between them. The CDR3 consists of 16 residues. Germline-derived CDR1 and CDR2 are LNHNV and YYDKDF (reference sequence). CDR3 protein: CATSREQGSWSTEAFF. The CDR3 nucleotides are TGTGCCACCAGCAGAGAACAGGGATCGTGGAGCACTGAAGCTTTCTTT.

The V call is TRBV27, the J call TRBJ2-1; 7 bases match TRBD1. J lost 0 bases, V lost 5 bases, and 10 bases had no gene match. The CDR3 runs 17 residues. The germline V gene encodes CDR1 MNHEY and CDR2 SMNVEV (reference sequence). The DNA for the CDR3 is TGTGCCAGCAGTAAGATGGACAGGTCAGACTCCTACAATGAGCAGTTCTTC. Its translation: CASSKMDRSDSYNEQFF.

The J gene is TRBJ2-7, the V gene TRBV6-5; D gene uncertain. V was clipped by 2 bases and J by 5 bases, with 19 bases between them. The CDR3 extends over 16 amino acids. CDR1 is MNHEY and CDR2 is SVGAGI in the germline V gene. The CDR3 sequence: CASSYGVRPYSNEQYF. In DNA, the CDR3 is TGTGCCAGCAGTTACGGCGTGCGGCCGTATTCGAACGAGCAGTACTTC.

This chain connects TRBV2 to TRBJ2-3, with TRBD2 matching over 9 bases. CDR3 length: 16 residues. The trim removed 7 bases at V and 2 bases at J, leaving 10 bases unmatched. In germline, CDR1 is SNHLY, CDR2 FYNNEI. This CDR3 reads CASTDLLAGNTDTQYF. In DNA, the CDR3 is TGTGCCAGCACCGACCTCCTAGCGGGGAACACAGATACGCAGTATTTT.

The V call is TRBV5-1, the J call TRBJ1-3; maybe TRBD1 (6 bases). Trimming cost V 4 bases and J 1 base, with 9 bases left between them. From germline, CDR1 is SGHRS and CDR2 YFSETQ. The CDR3 covers 14 residues. DNA of the CDR3: TGCGCCAGCAGCCTACAGGGATCTGGAAACACCATATATTTT. As protein: CASSLQGSGNTIYF.

The chain couples TRBV19 to TRBJ1-4; 10 nucleotides line up with TRBD1. Germline-derived CDR1 and CDR2 are LNHDA and SQIVND (reference sequence). There are 17 residues in the CDR3. The ends lost 7 bases at V and 3 bases at J; junction bases unmatched: 11. Here the CDR3 DNA reads TGTGCCAGTACGGACAGGGGGGGTTTTGGGTCTAATGAAAAACTGTTTTTT. Protein sequence: CASTDRGGFGSNEKLFF.

The genes are TRBV5-1 and TRBJ2-5; D possibly corresponds to TRBD1 (6 bases). CDR3 size: 15 residues. Germline assignment: CDR1 SGHRS and CDR2 YFSETQ. With 4 bases removed from V and 2 bases from J, the gap between germline ends came to 15 bases. The CDR3 here is CASSPGRTAQETQYF. The CDR3 nucleotides read TGCGCCAGCAGCCCTGGGCGGACAGCGCAAGAGACCCAGTACTTC.

This chain connects TRBV12-1 to TRBJ2-5; no DNA check was done on the table's D call, TRBD1. TRBV12-1 is a listed pseudogene. The CDR3 covers 15 residues. CDR3 loop: CASSDPPGQGETQYF. CDR3 sequence (DNA): TGTGCCAGCAGCGACCCGCCAGGACAGGGAGAGACCCAGTACTTC.

This chain connects TRBV5-1 to TRBJ1-5, with D possibly matching TRBD1 (6 bases). With 4 bases removed from V and 0 bases from J, the gap between germline ends came to 14 bases. The germline CDR1 and CDR2 sequences are SGHRS and YFSETQ. CDR3 length: 16 residues. CDR3 nucleotides: TGCGCCAGCAGCCCGGACAGTTCATATAGCAATCAGCCCCAGCATTTT. This encodes CASSPDSSYSNQPQHF.